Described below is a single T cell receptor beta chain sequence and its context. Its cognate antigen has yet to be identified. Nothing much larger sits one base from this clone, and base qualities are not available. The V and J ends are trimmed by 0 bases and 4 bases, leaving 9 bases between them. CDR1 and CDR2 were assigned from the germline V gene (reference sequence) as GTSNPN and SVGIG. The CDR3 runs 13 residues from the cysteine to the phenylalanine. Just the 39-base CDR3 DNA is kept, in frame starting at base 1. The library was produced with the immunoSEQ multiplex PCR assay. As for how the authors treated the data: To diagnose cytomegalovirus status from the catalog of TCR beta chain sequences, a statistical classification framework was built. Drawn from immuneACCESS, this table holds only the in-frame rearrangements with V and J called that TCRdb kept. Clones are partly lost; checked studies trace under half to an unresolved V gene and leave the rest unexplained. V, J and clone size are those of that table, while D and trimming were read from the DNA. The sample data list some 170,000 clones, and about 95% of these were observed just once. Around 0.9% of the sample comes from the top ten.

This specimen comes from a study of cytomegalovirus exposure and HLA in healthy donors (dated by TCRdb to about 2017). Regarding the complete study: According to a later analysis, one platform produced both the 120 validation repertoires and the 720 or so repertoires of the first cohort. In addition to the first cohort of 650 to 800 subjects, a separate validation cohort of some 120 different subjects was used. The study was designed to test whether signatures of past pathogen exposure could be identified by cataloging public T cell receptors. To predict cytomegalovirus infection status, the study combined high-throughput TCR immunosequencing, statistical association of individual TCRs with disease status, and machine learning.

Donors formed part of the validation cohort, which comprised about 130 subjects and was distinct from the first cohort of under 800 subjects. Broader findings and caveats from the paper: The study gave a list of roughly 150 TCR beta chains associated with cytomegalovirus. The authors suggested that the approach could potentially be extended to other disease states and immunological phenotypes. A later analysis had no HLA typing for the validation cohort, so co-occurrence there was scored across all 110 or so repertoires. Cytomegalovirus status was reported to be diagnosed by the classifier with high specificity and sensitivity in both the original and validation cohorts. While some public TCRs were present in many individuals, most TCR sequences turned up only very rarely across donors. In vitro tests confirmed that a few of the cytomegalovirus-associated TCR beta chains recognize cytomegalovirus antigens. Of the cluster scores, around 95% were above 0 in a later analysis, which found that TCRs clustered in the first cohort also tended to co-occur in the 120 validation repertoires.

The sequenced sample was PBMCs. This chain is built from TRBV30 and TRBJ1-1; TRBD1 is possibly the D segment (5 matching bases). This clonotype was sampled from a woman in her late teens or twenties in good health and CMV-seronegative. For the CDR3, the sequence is CAWSVGQGTEAFF. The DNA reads TGTGCCTGGAGTGTAGGCCAGGGCACTGAAGCTTTCTTT.